The TCR beta chain under discussion was sequenced for a study of blood T cell repertoires in COVID-19. Across the study: Whether acute or convalescent, the COVID-19 samples came from the United States, Italy and Spain.

Repertoires were generated with immunoSEQ multiplex PCR, while TCRdb's copy carries only in-frame clones and drops some. The profile shows 200,000 to 300,000 clones, around 90% of them singletons. V dropped 5 bases and J dropped 8 bases, with 12 bases sitting between them. This CDR3 comprises 13 residues. The gene calls are TRBV12-3 or TRBV12-4 and TRBJ1-4; D not resolved. The receptor was isolated from a man in his fifties or sixties who had recovered from COVID-19. Specimen: peripheral blood. The CDR3 is CASSLLGREKLFF. The CDR3 coding sequence is TGTGCCAGCAGTCTGCTAGGTCGGGAAAAACTGTTTTTT.